The present TCR beta chain was sequenced within a study of T cells in Graves' hyperthyroidism and ophthalmopathy. Researchers amplified the TCR beta CDR3 regions from RNA transcripts. The study used the HTBI primer set for a first-round RT-PCR of the TCR CDR3. TCRdb independently ran MiXCR on the multiplex PCR reads; one entry per CDR3 protein. The data hold nearly 600,000 distinct CDR3 sequences, with roughly 13% observed a single time. The V gene lost 1 base and the J gene lost 3 bases, with 17 bases spanning the gap. The CDR3 has 17 amino acids. This clonotype appeared many times. The chain has TRBV12-3 or TRBV12-4 and TRBJ2-3; D gene ambiguous. Input material: blood. This TCR came from a woman in her 30s with Graves' hyperthyroidism that later progressed to Graves' ophthalmopathy. Here the CDR3 reads CASSLGPRASNTDTQYF. The DNA for the CDR3 is TGTGCCAGCAGTTTAGGGCCTAGGGCAAGCAATACAGATACGCAGTATTTT.